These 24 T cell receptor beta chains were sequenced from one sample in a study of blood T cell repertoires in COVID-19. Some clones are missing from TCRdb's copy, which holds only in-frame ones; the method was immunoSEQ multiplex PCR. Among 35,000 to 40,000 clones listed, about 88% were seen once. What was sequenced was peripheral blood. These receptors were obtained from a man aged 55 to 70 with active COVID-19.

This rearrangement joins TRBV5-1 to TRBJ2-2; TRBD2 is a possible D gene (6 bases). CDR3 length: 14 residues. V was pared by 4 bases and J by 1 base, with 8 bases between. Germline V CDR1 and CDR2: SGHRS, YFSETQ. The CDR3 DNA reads TGCGCCAGCAGCCTGGGAGGGAACACCGGGGAGCTGTTTTTT. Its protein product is CASSLGGNTGELFF.

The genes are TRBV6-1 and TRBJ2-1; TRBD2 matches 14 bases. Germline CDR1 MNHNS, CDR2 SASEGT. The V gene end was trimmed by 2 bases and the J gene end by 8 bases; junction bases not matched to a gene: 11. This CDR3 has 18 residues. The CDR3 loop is CASSETGLAGEWGHEQFF. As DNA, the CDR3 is TGTGCCAGCAGTGAAACGGGACTAGCGGGAGAGTGGGGGCATGAGCAGTTCTTC.

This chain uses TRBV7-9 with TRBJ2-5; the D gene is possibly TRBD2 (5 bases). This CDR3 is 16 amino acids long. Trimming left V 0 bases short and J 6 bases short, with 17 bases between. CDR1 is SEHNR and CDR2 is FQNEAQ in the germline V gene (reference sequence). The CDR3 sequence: CASSLAPQRPGKTQYF. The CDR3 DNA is TGTGCCAGCAGCTTAGCCCCTCAGCGGCCGGGGAAGACCCAGTACTTC.

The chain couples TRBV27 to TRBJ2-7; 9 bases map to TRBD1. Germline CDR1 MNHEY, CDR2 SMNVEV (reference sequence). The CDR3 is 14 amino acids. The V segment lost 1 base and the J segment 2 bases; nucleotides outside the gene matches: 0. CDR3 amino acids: CASSLWDRAYEQYF. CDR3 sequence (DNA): TGTGCCAGCAGTTTATGGGACAGGGCCTACGAGCAGTACTTC.

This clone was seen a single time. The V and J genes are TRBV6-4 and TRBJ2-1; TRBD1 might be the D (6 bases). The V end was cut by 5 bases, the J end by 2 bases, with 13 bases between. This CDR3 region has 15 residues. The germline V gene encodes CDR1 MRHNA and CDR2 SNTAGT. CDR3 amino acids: CASSIRGGTYNEQFF. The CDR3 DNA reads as TGTGCCAGCAGTATAAGAGGGGGAACCTACAATGAGCAGTTCTTC.

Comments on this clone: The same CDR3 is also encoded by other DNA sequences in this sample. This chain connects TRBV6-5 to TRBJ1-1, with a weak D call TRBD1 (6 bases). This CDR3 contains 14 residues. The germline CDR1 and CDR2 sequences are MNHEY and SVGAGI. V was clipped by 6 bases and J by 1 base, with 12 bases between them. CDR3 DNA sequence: TGTGCCAGCAGGAGGGACACAGGGAACACTGAAGCTTTCTTT. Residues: CASRRDTGNTEAFF.

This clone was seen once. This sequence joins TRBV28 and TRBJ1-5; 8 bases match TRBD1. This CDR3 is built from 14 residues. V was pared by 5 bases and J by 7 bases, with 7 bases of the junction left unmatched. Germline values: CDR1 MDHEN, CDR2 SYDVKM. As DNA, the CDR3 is TGTGCCAGCAGTCCCCAGGGGGCCAGGCAGCCCCAGCATTTT. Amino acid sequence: CASSPQGARQPQHF.

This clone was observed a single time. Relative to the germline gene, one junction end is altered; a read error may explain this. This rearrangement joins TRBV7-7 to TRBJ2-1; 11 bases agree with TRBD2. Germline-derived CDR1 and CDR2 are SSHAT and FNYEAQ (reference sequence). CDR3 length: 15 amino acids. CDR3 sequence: CASSSLAGGRNEQFF. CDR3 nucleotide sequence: TGTGCTAGCAGCTCTCTAGCGGGAGGTCGCAATGAGCAGTTCTTC. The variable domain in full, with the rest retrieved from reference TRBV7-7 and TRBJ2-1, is GAGVSQSPRYKVTKRGQDVTLRCDPISSHATLYWYQQALGQGPEFLTYFNYEAQPDKSGLPSDRFSAERPEGSISTLTIQRTEQRDSAMYRCASSSLAGGRNEQFFGPGTRLTVL.

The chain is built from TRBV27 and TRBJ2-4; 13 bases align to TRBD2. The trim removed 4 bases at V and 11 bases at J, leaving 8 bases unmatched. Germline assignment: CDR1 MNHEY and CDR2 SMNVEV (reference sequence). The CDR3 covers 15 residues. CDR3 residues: CASSSRTSGSGVQYF. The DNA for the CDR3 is TGTGCCAGCAGTTCACGGACTAGCGGGAGTGGGGTTCAGTACTTC.

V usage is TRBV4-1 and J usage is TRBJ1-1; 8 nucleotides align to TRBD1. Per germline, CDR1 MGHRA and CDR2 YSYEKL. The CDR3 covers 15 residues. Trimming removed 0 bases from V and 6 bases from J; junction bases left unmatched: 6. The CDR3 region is CASSQDRTGRPEAFF. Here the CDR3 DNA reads TGCGCCAGCAGCCAAGATAGGACAGGGCGGCCTGAAGCTTTCTTT.

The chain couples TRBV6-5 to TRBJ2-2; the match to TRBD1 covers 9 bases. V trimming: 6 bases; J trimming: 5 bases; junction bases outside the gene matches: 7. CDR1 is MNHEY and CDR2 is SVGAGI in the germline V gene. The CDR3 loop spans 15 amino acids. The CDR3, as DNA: TGTGCCAGCAGATCCGGGACAGGGATTACCGGGGAGCTGTTTTTT. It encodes CASRSGTGITGELFF.

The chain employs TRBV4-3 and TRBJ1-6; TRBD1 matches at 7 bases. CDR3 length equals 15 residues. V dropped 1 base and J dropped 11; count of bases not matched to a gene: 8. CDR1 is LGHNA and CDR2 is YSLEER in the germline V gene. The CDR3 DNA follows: TGCGCCAGCAGCCAAGTAGCAGGGGGGTCAGCACCCCTCCACTTT. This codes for CASSQVAGGSAPLHF.

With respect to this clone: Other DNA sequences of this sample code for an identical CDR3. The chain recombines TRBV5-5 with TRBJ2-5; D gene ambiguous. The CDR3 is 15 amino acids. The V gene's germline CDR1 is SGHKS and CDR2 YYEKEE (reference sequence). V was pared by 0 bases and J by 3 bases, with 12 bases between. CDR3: CASSLAGFREETQYF. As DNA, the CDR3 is TGTGCCAGCAGCTTGGCTGGGTTTCGGGAAGAGACCCAGTACTTC.

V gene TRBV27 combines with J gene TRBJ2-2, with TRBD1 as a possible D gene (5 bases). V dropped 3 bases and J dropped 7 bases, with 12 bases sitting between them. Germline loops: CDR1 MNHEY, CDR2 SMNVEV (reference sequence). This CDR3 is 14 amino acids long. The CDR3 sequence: CASSFTGRGGELFF. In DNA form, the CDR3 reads TGTGCCAGCAGTTTTACAGGTCGTGGCGGGGAGCTGTTTTTT.

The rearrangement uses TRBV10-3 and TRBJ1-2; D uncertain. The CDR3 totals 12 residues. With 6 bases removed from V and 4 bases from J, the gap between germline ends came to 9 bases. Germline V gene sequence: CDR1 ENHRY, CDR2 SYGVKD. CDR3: CAIRREIYGYTF. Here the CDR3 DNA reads TGTGCCATCAGGCGGGAAATCTATGGCTACACCTTC.

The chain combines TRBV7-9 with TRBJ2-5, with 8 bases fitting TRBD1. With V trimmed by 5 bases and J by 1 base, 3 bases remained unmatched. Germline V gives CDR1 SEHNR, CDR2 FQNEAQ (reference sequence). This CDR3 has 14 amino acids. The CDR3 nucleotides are TGTGCCAGCAGCACCGGACAGGGCCAAGAGACCCAGTACTTC. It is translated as CASSTGQGQETQYF.

The CDR3 bases are TGTGCCAGCAGTTTGGAGGGGTGGGCTGGCTACACCTTC. Translated, it gives CASSLEGWAGYTF. This chain links TRBV28 with TRBJ1-2, with TRBD1 as a possible D gene (5 bases). Germline values: CDR1 MDHEN, CDR2 SYDVKM. Deletions cut 3 bases from V and 7 bases from J, with 12 bases between. This CDR3 spans 13 amino acids.

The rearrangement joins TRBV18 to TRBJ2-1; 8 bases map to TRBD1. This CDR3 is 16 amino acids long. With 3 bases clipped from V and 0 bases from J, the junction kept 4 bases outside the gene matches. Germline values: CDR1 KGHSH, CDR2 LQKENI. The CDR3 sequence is CASSPTTGGSYNEQFF. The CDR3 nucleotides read TGTGCCAGCTCACCGACTACAGGGGGCTCCTACAATGAGCAGTTCTTC.

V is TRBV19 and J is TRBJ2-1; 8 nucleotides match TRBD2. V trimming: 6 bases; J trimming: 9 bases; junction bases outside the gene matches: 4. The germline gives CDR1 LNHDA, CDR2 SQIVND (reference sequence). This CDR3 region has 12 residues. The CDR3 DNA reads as TGTGCCAGTAGACGGGAGGGAGGTGAGCAGTTCTTC. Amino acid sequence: CASRREGGEQFF. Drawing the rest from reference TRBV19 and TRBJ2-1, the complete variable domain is DGGITQSPKYLFRKEGQNVTLSCEQNLNHDAMYWYRQDPGQGLRLIYYSQIVNDFQKGDIAEGYSVSREKKESFPLTVTSAQKNPTAFYLCASRREGGEQFFGPGTRLTVL.

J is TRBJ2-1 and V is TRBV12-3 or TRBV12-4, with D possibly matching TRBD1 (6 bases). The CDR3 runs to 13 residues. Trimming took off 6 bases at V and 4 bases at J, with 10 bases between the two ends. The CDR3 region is CASRLQGYNEQFF. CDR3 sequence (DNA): TGTGCCAGCAGGTTACAGGGTTACAATGAGCAGTTCTTC.

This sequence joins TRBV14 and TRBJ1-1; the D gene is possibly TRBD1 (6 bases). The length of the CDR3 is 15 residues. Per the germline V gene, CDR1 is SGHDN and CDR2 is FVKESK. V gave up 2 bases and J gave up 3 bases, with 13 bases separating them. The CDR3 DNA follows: TGTGCCAGCAGCCAACTTACAGGGAGGGACACTGAAGCTTTCTTT. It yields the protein CASSQLTGRDTEAFF.

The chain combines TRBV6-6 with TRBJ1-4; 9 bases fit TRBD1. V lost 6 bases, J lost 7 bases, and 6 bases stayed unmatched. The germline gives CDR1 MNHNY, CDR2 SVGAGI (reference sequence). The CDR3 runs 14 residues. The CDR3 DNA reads TGTGCCAGCAGGGGACAGGGCGTTAGTGAAAAACTGTTTTTT. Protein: CASRGQGVSEKLFF.

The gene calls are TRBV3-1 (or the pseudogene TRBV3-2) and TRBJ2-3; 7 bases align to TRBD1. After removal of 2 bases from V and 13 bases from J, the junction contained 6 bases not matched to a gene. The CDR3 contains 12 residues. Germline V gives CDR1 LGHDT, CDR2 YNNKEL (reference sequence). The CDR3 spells CASSQTDREKYF. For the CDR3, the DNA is TGTGCCAGCAGCCAAACAGACAGGGAGAAGTATTTT.

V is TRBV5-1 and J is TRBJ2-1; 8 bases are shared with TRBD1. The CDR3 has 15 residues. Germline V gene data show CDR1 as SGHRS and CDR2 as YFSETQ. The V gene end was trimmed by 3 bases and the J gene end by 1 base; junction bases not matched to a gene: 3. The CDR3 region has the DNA TGCGCCAGCAGCTCTCAGGGGGCTTCCTACAATGAGCAGTTCTTC. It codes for CASSSQGASYNEQFF.